The 22 T cell receptor beta chains in this list originate from one sample, sequenced in a study of T cell repertoires in aging, cancer and after chemotherapy. TRB rearrangements spanning V, D and J were amplified using mixed TRB-A/B primers. From the multiplex PCR reads, TCRdb called clonotypes with MiXCR, one entry per CDR3 protein. The sample holds 13,000 or so distinct CDR3 sequences, about 25% seen once. TCR beta rearrangements were amplified from peripheral blood genomic DNA. The sequenced material came from blood. These receptors were obtained from a human donor in good health.

The chain couples TRBV2 to TRBJ1-6; 8 bases match TRBD1. Germline values: CDR1 SNHLY, CDR2 FYNNEI. The CDR3 consists of 15 residues. V was pared by 7 bases and J by 1 base, with 3 bases of the junction left unmatched. This CDR3 is CASIDRGSYNSPLHF. DNA for the CDR3: TGTGCCAGCATCGACAGGGGATCCTATAATTCACCCCTCCACTTT. Supplemented by reference TRBV2 and TRBJ1-6, the full variable domain reads EPEVTQTPSHQVTQMGQEVILRCVPISNHLYFYWYRQILGQKVEFLVSFYNNEISEKSEIFDDQFSVERPDGSNFTLKIRSTKLEDSAMYFCASIDRGSYNSPLHFGNGTRLTVT.

V gene TRBV6-9 combines with J gene TRBJ1-2; maybe TRBD1 (6 bases). The CDR3 extends over 15 amino acids. V lost 5 bases to trimming and J lost 7 bases, with 20 bases between them. Germline CDR1 and CDR2: MNHGY and SVAAGI. CDR3 DNA: TGTGCCAGCAGTCAAAACTACAGGGACTCCTTTGGCTACACCTTC. Translating it yields CASSQNYRDSFGYTF.

The chain recombines TRBV6-6 with TRBJ2-7; possible D gene TRBD2, 6 bases. Per germline, CDR1 MNHNY and CDR2 SVGAGI (reference sequence). This CDR3 contains 18 residues. Trimming stripped 6 bases from V and 5 bases from J, with 29 bases between. The CDR3 protein is CASSKYKAGTSKRDEQYF. CDR3 coding DNA: TGTGCCAGCAGCAAATACAAAGCCGGGACTTCCAAACGGGACGAGCAGTACTTC.

V and J are TRBV7-2 and TRBJ2-1; a weak D match, TRBD2 (7 bases). V dropped 5 bases and J dropped 6 bases, with 17 bases sitting between them. CDR1 is SGHTA, CDR2 FQGNSA, per germline. This CDR3 contains 15 residues. The CDR3 is CASSPTRGAFNEQFF. For the CDR3, the DNA is TGTGCCAGCAGCCCGACTCGGGGGGCTTTCAATGAGCAGTTCTTC. Full variable domain (remainder filled in from reference TRBV7-2 and TRBJ2-1): GAGVSQSPSNKVTEKGKDVELRCDPISGHTALYWYRQSLGQGLEFLIYFQGNSAPDKSGLPSDRFSAERTGGSVSTLTIQRTQQEDSAVYLCASSPTRGAFNEQFFGPGTRLTVL.

This clonotype was counted only a few times. The chain links TRBV5-1 to TRBJ2-6; TRBD1 is a possible D gene (5 bases). The V end lost 4 bases, the J end lost 0 bases, and 11 bases lay between the germline ends. Germline loops: CDR1 SGHRS, CDR2 YFSETQ. This CDR3 spans 16 amino acids. CDR3 nucleotides: TGCGCCAGCAGCCCCGACAGTCCCTCTGGGGCCAACGTCCTGACTTTC. Translating gives CASSPDSPSGANVLTF.

This chain links TRBV20-1 with TRBJ1-5; D unresolved. Trimming shortened V by 3 bases and J by 2 bases, and 11 bases separated the two germline ends. CDR1 DFQATT and CDR2 SNEGSKA come from the germline V gene (reference sequence). This CDR3 has 14 amino acids. The DNA for the CDR3 is TGCAGTGCTAGCAAGCGCGACGGCAATCAGCCCCAGCATTTT. Its translation is CSASKRDGNQPQHF.

This clonotype rates as medium-sized. The chain is built from TRBV14 and TRBJ2-5; D possibly corresponds to TRBD2 (5 bases). CDR3 length: 12 residues. Trimming removed 4 bases from V and 7 bases from J, with 10 bases in between. Germline V gene lookup returns CDR1 SGHDN and CDR2 FVKESK. CDR3 DNA sequence: TGTGCCAGCAGCCCCGATCGGGGGACCCAGTACTTC. Its protein product is CASSPDRGTQYF. The full variable domain, rest sourced from reference TRBV14 and TRBJ2-5, is EAGVTQFPSHSVIEKGQTVTLRCDPISGHDNLYWYRRVMGKEIKFLLHFVKESKQDESGMPNNRFLAERTGGTYSTLKVQPAELEDSGVYFCASSPDRGTQYFGPGTRLLVL.

This clonotype was found a few times. The rearrangement joins TRBV7-2 to TRBJ2-5; D perhaps matches TRBD2 (6 bases). This CDR3 region has 13 residues. V shed 5 bases and J shed 3 bases, with 10 bases lying between them. Germline assignment: CDR1 SGHTA and CDR2 FQGNSA. CDR3 sequence reads: CASSPLAEETQYF. CDR3 DNA: TGTGCCAGCAGCCCATTAGCGGAAGAGACCCAGTACTTC.

This clonotype was detected only a few times. The CDR3 protein is CATSDRVPNYGYTF. The CDR3 DNA is TGTGCCACCAGTGATCGGGTACCTAACTATGGCTACACCTTC. V gene TRBV24-1 combines with J gene TRBJ1-2; D remains ambiguous. The CDR3 contains 14 residues. The V end lost 3 bases, the J end lost 0 bases, and 7 bases lay between the germline ends. The V gene's germline CDR1 is KGHDR and CDR2 SFDVKD.

This clonotype was counted between two and nine times. V is TRBV19 and J is TRBJ2-1, with 9 bases aligning to TRBD2. The CDR3 is 14 residues long. The germline gives CDR1 LNHDA, CDR2 SQIVND (reference sequence). The trim removed 10 bases at V and 4 bases at J, leaving 8 bases unmatched. The chain's CDR3 is CAMPKRGEYNEQFF. In nucleotides, the CDR3 is TGTGCCATGCCCAAGCGGGGGGAATACAATGAGCAGTTCTTC.

This clonotype has just a few counts. V and J are TRBV12-3 or TRBV12-4 and TRBJ2-1, with D uncertain. CDR3 length: 13 residues. V dropped 5 bases and J dropped 2 bases, with 7 bases sitting between them. In nucleotides, the CDR3 is TGTGCCAGCAGTCCCCGAGCCTACAATGAGCAGTTCTTC. Amino acid sequence: CASSPRAYNEQFF.

The chain is built from TRBV19 and TRBJ2-5; TRBD2 aligns across 13 bases. Germline CDR1 LNHDA, CDR2 SQIVND (reference sequence). The CDR3 is made up of 19 amino acids. V trimming: 5 bases; J trimming: 2 bases; junction bases outside the gene matches: 14. The CDR3 DNA is TGTGCCAGTAGTTCCCTCACGGGACTAGCGGGACACTTTCAAGAGACCCAGTACTTC. It codes for CASSSLTGLAGHFQETQYF.

The J gene is TRBJ2-5, the V gene TRBV6-2 or TRBV6-3; the D is unclear. The CDR3 is 12 amino acids. The germline CDR1 and CDR2 sequences are MNHEY and SVGEGT. Trimming stripped 1 base from V and 0 bases from J, with 0 bases between. Here the CDR3 reads CASSYYQETQYF. CDR3 nucleotides: TGTGCCAGCAGTTACTACCAAGAGACCCAGTACTTC.

This clonotype was seen repeatedly, ten times or more. This chain links TRBV7-9 with TRBJ1-2, with D possibly matching TRBD1 (5 bases). CDR1 is SEHNR and CDR2 is FQNEAQ in the germline V gene (reference sequence). The CDR3 has 13 residues. The V end lost 5 bases, the J end lost 1 base, and 8 bases lay between the germline ends. The CDR3 is CASSEGLNYGYTF. The DNA of the CDR3 is TGTGCCAGCAGCGAGGGACTTAACTATGGCTACACCTTC.

In this sample, this clonotype is large. J is TRBJ2-2 and V is TRBV4-3; D is perhaps TRBD1 (6 bases). V was cut by 5 bases and J by 2 bases, with 9 bases left in between. CDR3 length: 14 amino acids. In germline, CDR1 is LGHNA, CDR2 YSLEER. CDR3 loop: CASSEDSNTGELFF. DNA for the CDR3: TGCGCCAGCAGCGAGGACAGTAACACCGGGGAGCTGTTTTTT.

This clonotype was picked up a small number of times. V usage is TRBV6-4 and J usage is TRBJ1-6, with D possibly matching TRBD1 (5 bases). Germline V gene sequence: CDR1 MRHNA, CDR2 SNTAGT. CDR3 length: 13 residues. Trimming shortened V by 7 bases and J by 7 bases, and 11 bases separated the two germline ends. CDR3 nucleotides: TGTGCCAGCAATGAGGGGAGGAATTCACCCCTCCACTTT. Residues: CASNEGRNSPLHF.

This clonotype was counted only a few times. Here the CDR3 DNA reads TGTGCCAGCAGACTGGGAGCCGGGACCCAGAATGAAAAACTGTTTTTT. Protein product: CASRLGAGTQNEKLFF. The chain combines TRBV6-5 with TRBJ1-4, with D possibly TRBD1 on 5 matching bases. CDR1 MNHEY and CDR2 SVGAGI come from the germline V gene. This CDR3 is built from 16 residues. V was pared by 6 bases and J by 5 bases, with 19 bases between.

This clonotype was counted only a few times. The V and J genes are TRBV27 and TRBJ1-1; a possible D gene is TRBD1 (5 bases). The germline V and J ends were trimmed by 6 bases and 4 bases, with 12 bases remaining between them. Germline V gives CDR1 MNHEY, CDR2 SMNVEV (reference sequence). The CDR3 is made up of 13 amino acids. CDR3 sequence reads: CASSQAGSTEAFF. CDR3 nucleotide sequence: TGTGCCAGCAGCCAGGCAGGGAGCACTGAAGCTTTCTTT.

The V call is TRBV7-9, the J call TRBJ1-2; TRBD1 aligns across 9 bases. With 5 bases clipped from V and 7 bases from J, the junction kept 8 bases outside the gene matches. The length of the CDR3 is 14 residues. Germline assignment: CDR1 SEHNR and CDR2 FQNEAQ (reference sequence). The CDR3 loop reads CASSGRDRVAGYTF. Written as DNA, the CDR3 is TGTGCCAGCAGCGGGAGGGACAGGGTGGCTGGCTACACCTTC.

The chain has TRBV12-3 or TRBV12-4 and TRBJ1-1, with 7 bases identical to TRBD1. After removal of 6 bases from V and 5 bases from J, the junction contained 6 bases not matched to a gene. The CDR3 spans 13 residues. The CDR3 protein is CASRWTGSTEAFF. CDR3 sequence (DNA): TGTGCCAGCAGATGGACAGGAAGTACTGAAGCTTTCTTT.

The sample holds a few counts of this clonotype. The chain employs TRBV20-1 and TRBJ2-5, with 12 positions matching TRBD1. The CDR3 covers 17 residues. Germline lookup yields CDR1 DFQATT and CDR2 SNEGSKA (reference sequence). Trimming cost V 1 base and J 3 bases; bases outside gene matches: 9. The CDR3 here is CSARGQRGTGGEETQYF. CDR3 DNA sequence: TGCAGTGCTAGAGGACAAAGGGGGACAGGGGGCGAAGAGACCCAGTACTTC.

The genes are TRBV6-1 and TRBJ1-1; D may be TRBD1 (5 bases). The CDR3 is 14 amino acids. Between the trimmed V and J ends, which lost 0 bases and 3 bases, there was a span of 8 bases. Germline loops: CDR1 MNHNS, CDR2 SASEGT. CDR3 amino acids: CASSEAYRYTEAFF. The CDR3 DNA follows: TGTGCCAGCAGTGAAGCCTACAGGTACACTGAAGCTTTCTTT.